The rows below give T cell receptor beta chains drawn from one sample of a study of T cell responses to AZD1222 COVID-19 vaccine. Using immunoSEQ multiplex PCR, the repertoire was profiled, and TCRdb retains in-frame clones only, with some absent. The sample consists of some 130,000 clones, over 90% of them appearing once. The sequencing used peripheral blood, collected on day 0 of AZD1222 vaccination. These receptors originate from an adult in good health. CDR3s include the opening cysteine and the closing phenylalanine or tryptophan. The D gene is left open where the match is weak. A row's size may be missing; if present it is once, few, many or a size class.

J | D | size | V | CDR3 | DNA
TRBJ1-5 | - | - | TRBV6-5 | CASSYSGFQPQHF | TGTGCCAGCAGTTACTCGGGGTTTCAGCCCCAGCATTTT
TRBJ1-4 | - | - | TRBV19 | CASSPSLTNEKLFF | TGTGCCAGTAGTCCCTCTCTAACTAATGAAAAACTGTTTTTT
TRBJ1-5 | TRBD1 | - | TRBV19 | CASSWGQGAEGNQPQHF | TGTGCCAGTAGTTGGGGACAGGGGGCTGAAGGCAATCAGCCCCAGCATTTT
TRBJ1-1 | TRBD1 | - | TRBV10-1 | CASGRDRDTEAFF | TGCGCCAGCGGGCGGGACAGAGACACTGAAGCTTTCTTT
TRBJ2-3 | TRBD2 | - | TRBV19 | CASSLLASYLDTQYF | TGTGCCAGTAGTCTACTAGCGAGCTATTTAGATACGCAGTATTTT
TRBJ2-7 | - | - | TRBV12-5 | CASAQGISYEQYF | TGTGCTAGTGCCCAGGGAATCTCCTACGAGCAGTACTTC
TRBJ1-1 | - | - | TRBV2 | CASSEILGPNTEAFF | TGTGCCAGCAGTGAAATCTTGGGCCCGAACACTGAAGCTTTCTTT
TRBJ2-1 | - | once | TRBV4-2 | CASSQGGESYNEQFF | TGTGCCAGCAGCCAGGGCGGGGAATCTTACAATGAGCAGTTCTTC
TRBJ1-2 | TRBD1 | - | TRBV5-1 | CASSPRGTGVDGYTF | TGCGCCAGCAGCCCACGAGGGACAGGGGTGGATGGCTACACCTTC
TRBJ1-3 | - | - | TRBV7-9 | CATQRPSRNTIYF | TGTGCCACTCAAAGACCCTCGCGGAACACCATATATTTT
TRBJ1-3 | - | once | TRBV27 | CASSLSPARRNTIYF | TGTGCCAGCAGTTTAAGCCCAGCTAGGAGAAACACCATATATTTT
TRBJ1-4 | - | - | TRBV7-9 | CASSFTTGRPTNEKLFF | TGTGCCAGCAGCTTCACCACAGGAAGACCAACTAATGAAAAACTGTTTTTT
TRBJ2-2 | - | - | TRBV3-1/TRBV3-2 | CASSHSGLTGELFF | TGTGCCAGCAGCCATTCAGGGCTCACCGGGGAGCTGTTTTTT
TRBJ1-4 | - | - | TRBV3-1/TRBV3-2 | CASSRESPSNEKLFF | TGTGCCAGCAGCCGGGAGTCCCCAAGTAATGAAAAACTGTTTTTT
TRBJ1-4 | TRBD1 | - | TRBV9 | CASSSTGTDYEKLFF | TGTGCCAGCAGCTCAACCGGGACAGACTATGAAAAACTGTTTTTT
TRBJ1-6 | - | - | TRBV5-1 | CASRYRVIHSPLHF | TGCGCCAGCAGATACCGGGTAATCCATTCACCCCTCCACTTT
TRBJ1-1 | - | - | TRBV5-1 | CASSLDGLNTEAFF | TGCGCCAGCAGCTTGGACGGTTTGAACACTGAAGCTTTCTTT
TRBJ2-7 | - | - | TRBV11-2 | CASSLEAAGLSEQYF | TGTGCCAGCAGCTTAGAGGCGGCGGGGCTCTCCGAGCAGTACTTC
TRBJ2-2 | - | - | TRBV15 | CATSRGGTGELFF | TGTGCCACCAGCAGGGGCGGCACCGGGGAGCTGTTTTTT
TRBJ2-1 | TRBD2 | - | TRBV24-1 | CATSVLAGSGEQFF | TGTGCCACCAGCGTACTAGCGGGCTCTGGGGAGCAGTTCTTC
TRBJ1-1 | TRBD1 | - | TRBV9 | CASSERDRGLNTEAFF | TGTGCCAGCAGCGAGAGGGACAGGGGCTTGAACACTGAAGCTTTCTTT
TRBJ1-2 | TRBD1 | - | TRBV5-1 | CASSLGTGHYTF | TGCGCCAGCAGCTTAGGGACAGGGCACTACACCTTC
TRBJ2-7 | TRBD1 | - | TRBV2 | CASSRTGTANYEQYF | TGTGCCAGCAGTCGAACCGGGACAGCCAACTACGAGCAGTACTTC
TRBJ1-6 | TRBD1 | - | TRBV30 | CACTGQANSPLHF | TGTGCCTGTACGGGACAGGCAAATTCACCCCTCCACTTT
TRBJ1-6 | - | - | TRBV6-1 | CASSDGPPGWNSPLHF | TGTGCCAGCAGTGATGGCCCCCCCGGGTGGAATTCACCCCTCCACTTT
TRBJ1-1 | - | - | TRBV19 | CASSIWGANTEAFF | TGTGCCAGTAGTATTTGGGGGGCGAACACTGAAGCTTTCTTT
TRBJ2-1 | - | - | TRBV7-3 | CASSRDGSSEQFF | TGTGCCAGCAGCCGCGACGGTTCGAGTGAGCAGTTCTTC